This T cell receptor beta chain comes out of a study of metastatic and nonmetastatic thyroid tumors. Study-level background: Malignant and benign thyroid patients had repertoires compared in peripheral blood and tumor or nodule tissue.

Until they underwent thyroid surgery, no patient had received any treatment. Overall study findings and caveats: It was reportedly found that TCR beta diversity was significantly higher in malignant thyroid tumors than in benign nodules, a difference seen in both blood and tumor samples.

The CDR3 extends over 15 amino acids. CDR1 is LNHNV, CDR2 YYDKDF, per germline (reference sequence). V was clipped by 1 base and J by 0 bases, with 10 bases between them. As processed by the authors: The distant-metastasis classifier for papillary thyroid cancer was built from CDR3 differences across clinicopathological groups. Through MiXCR, TCRdb re-clonotyped the PCR reads. The V and J calls and clone size are TCRdb's, not the authors'. Of about 41,000 clones in the sample, 24% were seen once. This clone was seen a few times. Antigen unknown. V and J are TRBV15 and TRBJ2-7; a weak D match, TRBD1 (6 bases). The sample was tumor tissue. The sequence derives from a female donor with papillary thyroid cancer or a benign thyroid nodule (not recorded which). Some clones in this sample may be carry-over from other donors' samples. The CDR3 region is CATSRGQQGSYEQYF. CDR3 in DNA: TGTGCCACCAGCAGAGGACAACAGGGCTCCTACGAGCAGTACTTC.